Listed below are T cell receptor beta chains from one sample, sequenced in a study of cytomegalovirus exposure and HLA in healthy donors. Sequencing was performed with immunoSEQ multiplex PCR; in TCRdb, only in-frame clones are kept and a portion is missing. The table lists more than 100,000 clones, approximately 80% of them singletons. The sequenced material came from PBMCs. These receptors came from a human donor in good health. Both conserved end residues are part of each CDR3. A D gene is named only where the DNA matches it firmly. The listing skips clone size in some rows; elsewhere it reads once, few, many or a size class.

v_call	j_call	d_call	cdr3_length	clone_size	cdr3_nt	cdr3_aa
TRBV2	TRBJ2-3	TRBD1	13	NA	TGTGCCAGCCGGGACAGGGGTACAGATACGCAGTATTTT	CASRDRGTDTQYF
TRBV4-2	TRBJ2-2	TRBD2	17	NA	TGTGCCAGCAGCCCACCAGGGGGGACTAGCGACACCGGGGAGCTGTTTTTT	CASSPPGGTSDTGELFF
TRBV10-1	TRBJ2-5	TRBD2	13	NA	TGCGCCAGCAGAGCGGGAGTTGGGGAGACCCAGTACTTC	CASRAGVGETQYF
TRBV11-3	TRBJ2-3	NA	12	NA	TGTGCCAGCAGCGCGAGGGCAGATACGCAGTATTTT	CASSARADTQYF
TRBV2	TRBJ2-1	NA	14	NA	TGTGCCAGCATCCCCGGCGGGGCCATCAGTGAGCAGTTCTTC	CASIPGGAISEQFF
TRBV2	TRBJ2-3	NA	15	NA	TGTGCCAGCAGAAGAACAGGGTTAGACACAGATACGCAGTATTTT	CASRRTGLDTDTQYF
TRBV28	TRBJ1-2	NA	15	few	TGTGCCAGCAGTTTTCGCACAGCTTCTAACTATGGCTACACCTTC	CASSFRTASNYGYTF
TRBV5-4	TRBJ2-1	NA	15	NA	TGTGCCAGCAGCTTAGGTGCGGGAACGTACAATGAGCAGTTCTTC	CASSLGAGTYNEQFF
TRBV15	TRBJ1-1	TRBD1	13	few	TGTGCCACGGGGGACAGGGGGAACACTGAAGCTTTCTTT	CATGDRGNTEAFF
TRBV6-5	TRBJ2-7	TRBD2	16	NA	TGTGCCAGCAGTTACTCGCGGGGGGCGACGTCCTACGAGCAGTACTTC	CASSYSRGATSYEQYF
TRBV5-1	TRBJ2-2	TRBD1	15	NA	TGCGCCAGCAGCTTGGGACAGGGGGGCACCGGGGAGCTGTTTTTT	CASSLGQGGTGELFF
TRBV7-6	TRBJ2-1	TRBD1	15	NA	TGTGCCAGCAGCTCCCGACCGACAGGGGGTTCTGAGCAGTTCTTC	CASSSRPTGGSEQFF
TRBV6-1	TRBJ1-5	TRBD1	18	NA	TGTGCCAGCAGTGAACCGGGACAGGGGGCGAGAAGCAATCAGCCCCAGCATTTT	CASSEPGQGARSNQPQHF
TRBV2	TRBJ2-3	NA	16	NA	TGTGCCAGCACCAGGGGACTACAGCCTAGCACAGATACGCAGTATTTT	CASTRGLQPSTDTQYF
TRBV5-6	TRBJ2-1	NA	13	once	TGTGCCAGCAGCTTGGGGGGGCGGCGGGAGCAGTTCTTC	CASSLGGRREQFF
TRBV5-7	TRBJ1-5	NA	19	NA	TGTGCCAGCAGCCGTATTCGAACGGGACATCCCTTTTGCTGTCAGCCCCAGCATTTT	CASSRIRTGHPFCCQPQHF
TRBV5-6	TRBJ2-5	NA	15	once	TGTGCCAGCAGCTTGGGCAGGGGATATCGGGAGACCCAGTACTTC	CASSLGRGYRETQYF
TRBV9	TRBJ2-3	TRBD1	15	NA	TGTGCCAGCAGCCCCGAGGGGGCATGGACAGATACGCAGTATTTT	CASSPEGAWTDTQYF
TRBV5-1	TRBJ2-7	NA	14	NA	TGCGCCAGCAACAAAGCCGGGACAACCTACGAGCAGTACTTC	CASNKAGTTYEQYF
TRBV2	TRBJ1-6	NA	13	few	TGTGCCAGCAGTGAAAGCGGGGTTTCACCCCTCCACTTT	CASSESGVSPLHF
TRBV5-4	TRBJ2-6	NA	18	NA	TGTGCCAGCAGCTTGGCGGCAGGGTATAGCTCTGGGGCCAACGTCCTGACTTTC	CASSLAAGYSSGANVLTF
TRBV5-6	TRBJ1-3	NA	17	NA	TGTGCCAGCAGCGAAATTCTCGAGGCAGGGGTTGGAAACACCATATATTTT	CASSEILEAGVGNTIYF
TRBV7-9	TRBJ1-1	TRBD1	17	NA	TGTGCCAGCAGCTCCCCTCCGGGACAGGGGATGAACACTGAAGCTTTCTTT	CASSSPPGQGMNTEAFF
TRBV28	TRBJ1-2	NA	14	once	TGTGCCAGCAGTTTATCAGGGACACACTATGGCTACACCTTC	CASSLSGTHYGYTF
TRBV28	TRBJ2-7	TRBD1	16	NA	TGTGCCAGCAGTTCCTCCGGGACAGGGCACAACTACGAGCAGTACTTC	CASSSSGTGHNYEQYF
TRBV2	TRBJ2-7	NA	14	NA	TGTGCCAGCTATCCCATCACAGGCTCCTACGAGCAGTACTTC	CASYPITGSYEQYF
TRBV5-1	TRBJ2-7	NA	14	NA	TGCGCCAGCAGCTTGCCAGGGGTGACCTACGAGCAGTACTTC	CASSLPGVTYEQYF
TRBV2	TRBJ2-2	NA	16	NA	TGTGCCAGCAGAGACCCAACAGACAGGAACACCGGGGAGCTGTTTTTT	CASRDPTDRNTGELFF
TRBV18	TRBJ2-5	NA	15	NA	TGTGCCAGCTCACCAGGACGAGGGCTCGGGGAGACCCAGTACTTC	CASSPGRGLGETQYF
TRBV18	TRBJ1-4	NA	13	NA	TGTGCCAGCTCACCACGGGAGAGTGAAAAACTGTTTTTT	CASSPRESEKLFF
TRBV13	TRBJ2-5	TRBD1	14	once	TGTGCCAGCAGCTCAAGGGACAGTATAGAGACCCAGTACTTC	CASSSRDSIETQYF
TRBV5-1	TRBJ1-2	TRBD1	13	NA	TGCGCCAGCTCCGAGGGACAGGGCGCTGGCTACACCTTC	CASSEGQGAGYTF
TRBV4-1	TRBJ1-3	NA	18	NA	TGCGCCAGCAGCCAAGACCGGAGACAGGCGAATTCTGGAAACACCATATATTTT	CASSQDRRQANSGNTIYF
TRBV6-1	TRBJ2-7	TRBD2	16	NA	TGTGCCAGCAGTGAACCCGGCGTTAGCGGGCTCTACGTGCAGTACTTC	CASSEPGVSGLYVQYF
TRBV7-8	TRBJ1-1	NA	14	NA	TGTGCCAGCAGCTCTTCGGGAATGAACACTGAAGCTTTCTTT	CASSSSGMNTEAFF
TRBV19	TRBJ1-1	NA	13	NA	TGTGCCAGTGGCACAATAATTGGCACTGAAGCTTTCTTT	CASGTIIGTEAFF
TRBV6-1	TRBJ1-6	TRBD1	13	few	TGTGCCAGCCGCCGGGACAGTAATTCACCCCTCCACTTT	CASRRDSNSPLHF
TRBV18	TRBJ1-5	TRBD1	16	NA	TGTGCCAGCTCACTCGCTCAGGGACAGATAAATCAGCCCCAGCATTTT	CASSLAQGQINQPQHF
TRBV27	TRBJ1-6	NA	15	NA	TGTGCCAGCAGTTTTCAGGGGACCTATAATTCACCCCTCCACTTT	CASSFQGTYNSPLHF
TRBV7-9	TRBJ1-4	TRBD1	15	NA	TGTTCCAGCAGCTTATCTTTTCAGGGGGGTGAAAAACTGTTTTTT	CSSSLSFQGGEKLFF
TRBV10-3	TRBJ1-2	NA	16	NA	TGTGCCATCAGTCCTCCACCTCAGGGCGCCATGCAAGGCTACACCTTC	CAISPPPQGAMQGYTF
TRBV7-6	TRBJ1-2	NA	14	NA	TGTGCCAGCAGTCCTTCGAAGCGGTACTATGGCTACACCTTC	CASSPSKRYYGYTF
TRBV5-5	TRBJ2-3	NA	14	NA	TGTGCCAGCAGCTTGGTGGCTAGCACAGATACGCAGTATTTT	CASSLVASTDTQYF